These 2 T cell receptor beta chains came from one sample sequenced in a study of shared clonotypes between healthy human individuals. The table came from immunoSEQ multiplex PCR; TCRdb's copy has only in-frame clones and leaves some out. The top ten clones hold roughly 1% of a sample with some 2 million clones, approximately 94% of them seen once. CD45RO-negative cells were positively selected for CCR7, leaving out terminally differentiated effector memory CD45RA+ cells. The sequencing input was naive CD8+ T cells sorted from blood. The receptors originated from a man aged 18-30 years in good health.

CDR3 amino acids: CASSLIALRAGGSTDTQYF. As DNA, the CDR3 is TGTGCCAGCAGTTTAATTGCTTTACGGGCAGGAGGGAGCACAGATACGCAGTATTTT. This chain joins TRBV28 and TRBJ2-3, with D possibly being TRBD2 (6 bases). CDR1 MDHEN and CDR2 SYDVKM come from the germline V gene. The CDR3 loop spans 19 amino acids. Trimming removed 2 bases at V and 0 bases at J, with 21 bases between.

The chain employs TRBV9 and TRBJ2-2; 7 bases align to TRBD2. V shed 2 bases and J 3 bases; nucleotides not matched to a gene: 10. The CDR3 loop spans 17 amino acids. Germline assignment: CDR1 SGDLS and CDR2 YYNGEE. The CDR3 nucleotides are TGTGCCAGCAGCGTTGGGCTAGCGGCAATCGACACCGGGGAGCTGTTTTTT. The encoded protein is CASSVGLAAIDTGELFF.